One and the same sample provided the 29 T cell receptor beta chains below, sequenced in a study of graft-versus-host responses after intestinal transplantation. Only in-frame clones appear in the TCRdb table, and some are missing; sequencing was by immunoSEQ multiplex PCR. Seen here are around 92,000 clones, roughly 82% observed once, and the top ten hold more than 1.4%. Material: PBMCs, obtained 255 days after intestinal transplant. These receptor sequences come from a human patient who received an intestinal transplant, so some T cells may come from the graft donor.

This clone was seen a few times. This sequence joins TRBV7-9 and TRBJ1-3, with a tentative D call TRBD1 (5 bases). The CDR3 spans 16 residues. Germline loops: CDR1 SEHNR, CDR2 FQNEAQ (reference sequence). The germline V and J ends were trimmed by 4 bases and 0 bases, with 13 bases remaining between them. The chain's CDR3 is CASSSDGASSGNTIYF. CDR3 bases: TGTGCCAGCAGCTCGGACGGGGCCAGCTCTGGAAACACCATATATTTT.

The chain employs TRBV9 and TRBJ2-7; maybe TRBD1 (7 bases). CDR1 and CDR2 from the germline V gene are SGDLS and YYNGEE. The CDR3 totals 14 residues. V dropped 0 bases and J dropped 6 bases, with 13 bases sitting between them. The CDR3 here is CASSVGQGGSEQYF. The DNA for the CDR3 is TGTGCCAGCAGCGTAGGCCAGGGGGGCTCCGAGCAGTACTTC.

This chain uses TRBV6-1 with TRBJ1-1; the D is unclear. V dropped 4 bases and J dropped 1 base, with 10 bases sitting between them. Germline V gene data show CDR1 as MNHNS and CDR2 as SASEGT. The CDR3 is 14 amino acids. CDR3 residues: CASSATAENTEAFF. The CDR3 DNA sequence: TGTGCCAGCAGTGCGACCGCCGAGAACACTGAAGCTTTCTTT.

The chain links TRBV25-1 to TRBJ2-7; no clear D. Germline CDR1 reads MGHDK; CDR2 reads SYGVNS. The CDR3 loop spans 13 amino acids. Trimming stripped 2 bases from V and 2 bases from J, with 7 bases between. CDR3 DNA: TGTGCCAGCAGTGAAAAGGGTACCTACGAGCAGTACTTC. The encoded protein is CASSEKGTYEQYF.

The V call is TRBV5-1, the J call TRBJ2-3; D is perhaps TRBD1 (6 bases). The CDR3 totals 13 residues. V was pared by 7 bases and J by 4 bases, with 13 bases between. Germline V gives CDR1 SGHRS, CDR2 YFSETQ. CDR3 sequence reads: CASGQFYSDTQYF. The CDR3 DNA reads TGCGCCAGCGGACAGTTTTATTCAGATACGCAGTATTTT.

The V call is TRBV6-6, the J call TRBJ2-5, with D possibly TRBD2 on 6 matching bases. The ends were cut back, 2 bases at V and 5 bases at J, with 15 bases in the middle. CDR3 length equals 15 residues. CDR1 and CDR2 from the germline V gene are MNHNY and SVGAGI (reference sequence). The CDR3 DNA sequence: TGTGCCAGCAGTTACACCCGACTAGTCGAGGAGACCCAGTACTTC. This codes for CASSYTRLVEETQYF.

The V call is TRBV6-5, the J call TRBJ2-1; D might be TRBD2 (6 bases). V gave up 2 bases and J gave up 5 bases, with 13 bases separating them. CDR1 and CDR2 from the germline V gene are MNHEY and SVGAGI. This CDR3 has 15 amino acids. The CDR3 DNA reads TGTGCCAGCAGTTACCTCGGGAGTCCCAACAATGAGCAGTTCTTC. It encodes CASSYLGSPNNEQFF.

This clone has a single count. The V and J genes are TRBV10-3 and TRBJ1-5; no definite D call. Trimming shortened V by 2 bases and J by 0 bases, and 8 bases separated the two germline ends. The germline CDR1 and CDR2 sequences are ENHRY and SYGVKD. The CDR3 is 15 residues long. CDR3 sequence reads: CAISERGGSNQPQHF. CDR3 sequence (DNA): TGTGCCATCAGTGAGCGGGGTGGTAGCAATCAGCCCCAGCATTTT.

In DNA, the CDR3 is TGTGCCAGCAGTCGTGGAGCAGAACCCTACAATGAGCAGTTCTTC. The encoded protein is CASSRGAEPYNEQFF. This chain links TRBV6-1 with TRBJ2-1; D call uncertain. Per the germline V gene, CDR1 is MNHNS and CDR2 is SASEGT. The length of the CDR3 is 15 residues. Trimming took 5 bases from V and 2 from J, leaving 13 bases between them.

For this clone: Other nucleotide sequences from this sample produce the same CDR3. The J gene is TRBJ1-6, the V gene TRBV18; 10 positions agree with TRBD1. The CDR3 runs to 15 residues. V dropped 3 bases and J dropped 7; count of bases not matched to a gene: 3. Germline V gene lookup returns CDR1 KGHSH and CDR2 LQKENI. Here the CDR3 DNA reads TGTGCCAGCTCACCGACAGGGGGCAGCAATTCACCCCTCCACTTT. Protein sequence: CASSPTGGSNSPLHF.

The V call is TRBV28, the J call TRBJ1-5; D call uncertain. This CDR3 is built from 15 residues. The germline V and J ends were trimmed by 4 bases and 3 bases, with 13 bases remaining between them. Per germline, CDR1 MDHEN and CDR2 SYDVKM. The CDR3 DNA reads TGTGCCAGCAGTTCAACAGACGGTATCAATCAGCCCCAGCATTTT. Protein: CASSSTDGINQPQHF. The variable domain in full, completed from reference TRBV28 and TRBJ1-5, reads DVKVTQSSRYLVKRTGEKVFLECVQDMDHENMFWYRQDPGLGLRLIYFSYDVKMKEKGDIPEGYSVSREKKERFSLILESASTNQTSMYLCASSSTDGINQPQHFGDGTRLSIL.

The rearrangement links TRBV5-1 to TRBJ1-5; D not certain. The CDR3 sequence is 13 residues long. V lost 0 bases, J lost 8 bases, and 9 bases lay in between. Germline CDR1 SGHRS, CDR2 YFSETQ. The DNA of the CDR3 is TGCGCCAGCAGCTTGGCTGGGAAGGAGCCCCAGCATTTT. It is translated as CASSLAGKEPQHF.

The chain recombines TRBV27 with TRBJ2-5, with 7 bases matching TRBD2. Germline CDR1 MNHEY, CDR2 SMNVEV (reference sequence). V lost 6 bases to trimming and J lost 5 bases; unmatched junction nucleotides: 18. This CDR3 region has 17 residues. In DNA, the CDR3 is TGTGCCAGCAGGTTGGGGGGGGAGGCGCGAATCGGGGAGACCCAGTACTTC. It encodes CASRLGGEARIGETQYF.

The count of this clone is one. This chain joins TRBV4-2 and TRBJ1-5, with TRBD1 as a possible D gene (5 bases). The CDR3 extends over 16 amino acids. The germline V gene has CDR1 LGHNA and CDR2 YNFKEQ. Deletions cut 5 bases from V and 4 bases from J, with 18 bases between. The CDR3 sequence is CASSETGTAKNQPQHF. CDR3 sequence (DNA): TGTGCCAGCAGCGAGACCGGGACGGCAAAGAATCAGCCCCAGCATTTT.

V is TRBV28 and J is TRBJ2-3; D not certain. V shed 3 bases and J shed 2 bases, with 12 bases lying between them. This CDR3 spans 15 amino acids. CDR1 and CDR2 (germline): MDHEN, SYDVKM. The CDR3 spells CASSFRTSYTDTQYF. The CDR3 DNA sequence: TGTGCCAGCAGTTTCAGGACCTCCTACACAGATACGCAGTATTTT.

The chain carries TRBV10-1 and TRBJ2-3; TRBD1 is a possible D gene (6 bases). The V gene's germline CDR1 is WNHNN and CDR2 SYGVQD (reference sequence). The CDR3 has 14 residues. The ends were cut back, 3 bases at V and 2 bases at J, with 9 bases in the middle. In DNA, the CDR3 is TGCGCCAGCAGTGAAACAGGGACCACAGATACGCAGTATTTT. Amino acids: CASSETGTTDTQYF.

The genes are TRBV6-5 and TRBJ1-5; no firm D call. Between the trimmed V and J ends, which lost 0 bases and 0 bases, there was a span of 6 bases. CDR3 length: 15 residues. The germline V gene encodes CDR1 MNHEY and CDR2 SVGAGI. The CDR3 DNA sequence: TGTGCCAGCAGTTACTCGCATTATAGCAATCAGCCCCAGCATTTT. Its translation is CASSYSHYSNQPQHF.

The chain has TRBV10-3 and TRBJ2-1, with D possibly being TRBD2 (5 bases). V was shortened by 4 bases and J by 0 bases, with 16 bases between the two germline ends. The CDR3 extends over 17 amino acids. CDR1 is ENHRY and CDR2 is SYGVKD in the germline V gene. The CDR3 loop reads CAISGGRISSSYNEQFF. Written as DNA, the CDR3 is TGTGCCATCAGTGGAGGGAGAATCTCGAGCTCCTACAATGAGCAGTTCTTC.

The chain couples TRBV21-1 to TRBJ1-1; the listed D gene, TRBD1, was not tested against the DNA. TRBV21-1 is a documented pseudogene. This CDR3 is 17 amino acids long. This CDR3 is CASSTLAWTGMNTEAFF. The CDR3 DNA follows: TGTGCCAGCAGCACCCTGGCCTGGACAGGGATGAACACTGAAGCTTTCTTT.

With regard to this clone: Additional DNA sequences in this sample encode the identical CDR3. This chain links TRBV9 with TRBJ1-4, with no clear D. Trimming removed 2 bases from V and 1 base from J, with 6 bases in between. In germline, CDR1 is SGDLS, CDR2 YYNGEE. The CDR3 is made up of 14 amino acids. The CDR3: CASSVGGTNEKLFF. Here the CDR3 DNA reads TGTGCCAGCAGCGTTGGAGGAACTAATGAAAAACTGTTTTTT.

The genes are TRBV2 and TRBJ2-5; D possibly matches TRBD1 or TRBD2 (5 bases each). Germline-derived CDR1 and CDR2 are SNHLY and FYNNEI. V lost 3 bases, J lost 6 bases, and 17 bases lay in between. The CDR3 sequence is 15 residues long. Written as DNA, the CDR3 is TGTGCCAGCAGTGATGTGGGACGGAACAAAAAGACCCAGTACTTC. It translates to CASSDVGRNKKTQYF.

V is TRBV25-1 and J is TRBJ2-1; a possible D gene is TRBD2 (6 bases). CDR1 and CDR2 (germline): MGHDK, SYGVNS. With 6 bases removed from V and 0 bases from J, the gap between germline ends came to 15 bases. CDR3 length: 16 residues. CDR3 bases: TGTGCCAGCAGCGCCTCACGGGGGACCTCCTACAATGAGCAGTTCTTC. Protein sequence: CASSASRGTSYNEQFF.

The rearrangement links TRBV11-2 to TRBJ2-2; possibly TRBD1 for D (6 bases). From germline, CDR1 is SGHAT and CDR2 FQNNGV. Between the trimmed V and J ends, which lost 4 bases and 0 bases, there was a span of 15 bases. CDR3 length: 17 amino acids. The CDR3 nucleotides read TGTGCCAGCAGCTCCCCCCGTGGGGGCCCGAACACCGGGGAGCTGTTTTTT. Its protein product is CASSSPRGGPNTGELFF.

About this clone itself: Other DNA sequences in this specimen translate into the identical CDR3. The rearrangement uses TRBV2 and TRBJ2-2, with 10 bases identical to TRBD2. There are 17 residues in the CDR3. V was clipped by 5 bases and J by 6 bases; unmatched bases: 12. CDR1 SNHLY and CDR2 FYNNEI come from the germline V gene. CDR3 bases: TGTGCCAGCAGTATCTTCCTAGCGGGAGAGGCAGCCGGGGAGCTGTTTTTT. Translating it yields CASSIFLAGEAAGELFF. Looking up the rest from reference TRBV2 and TRBJ2-2 gives the full variable domain: EPEVTQTPSHQVTQMGQEVILRCVPISNHLYFYWYRQILGQKVEFLVSFYNNEISEKSEIFDDQFSVERPDGSNFTLKIRSTKLEDSAMYFCASSIFLAGEAAGELFFGEGSRLTVL.

The chain employs TRBV6-1 and TRBJ2-1; D gene ambiguous. In germline, CDR1 is MNHNS, CDR2 SASEGT. This CDR3 has 14 amino acids. CDR3 sequence reads: CATHMGDSYNEQFF. The CDR3 DNA follows: TGTGCTACCCATATGGGCGACTCCTACAATGAGCAGTTCTTC.

V is TRBV11-3 and J is TRBJ2-3; D is perhaps TRBD2 (7 bases). Looked up from germline, CDR1 is SGHNT and CDR2 is YENEEA. V was trimmed by 1 base and J by 4 bases, leaving 18 bases between them. The CDR3 loop spans 17 amino acids. The chain's CDR3 is CASSLGGGLFFADTQYF. The DNA for the CDR3 is TGTGCCAGCAGCTTAGGGGGGGGCCTCTTTTTTGCAGATACGCAGTATTTT.

The J gene is TRBJ1-4, the V gene TRBV28, with D maybe TRBD1 (6 bases). V dropped 5 bases and J dropped 7 bases, with 17 bases sitting between them. The CDR3 has 15 amino acids. CDR1 is MDHEN and CDR2 is SYDVKM in the germline V gene. CDR3 in amino acids: CASSQQGALSEKLFF. CDR3 in DNA: TGTGCCAGCAGTCAACAGGGAGCGCTCAGTGAAAAACTGTTTTTT.

As regards this clone: Other DNA variants within this sample encode the same CDR3. The V call is TRBV6-1, the J call TRBJ1-4, with D perhaps matching TRBD1 (6 bases). There are 14 residues in the CDR3. Per the germline V gene, CDR1 is MNHNS and CDR2 is SASEGT. V dropped 5 bases and J dropped 5 bases, with 12 bases sitting between them. This CDR3 reads CASSPGAGNEKLFF. The CDR3 DNA reads TGTGCCAGCAGTCCAGGGGCGGGGAATGAAAAACTGTTTTTT.

The V gene is TRBV7-2, the J gene TRBJ2-1; D call uncertain. Germline-derived CDR1 and CDR2 are SGHTA and FQGNSA. CDR3 length: 17 amino acids. Between the trimmed V and J ends, which lost 5 bases and 1 base, there was a span of 18 bases. Here the CDR3 DNA reads TGTGCCAGCAGCCTCCCCATTATCACCCCGTCCTACAATGAGCAGTTCTTC. Its translation is CASSLPIITPSYNEQFF.